Following are 9 T cell receptor beta chains from one sample sequenced in a study of identical twins. MiXCR, run by TCRdb on the 5' RACE reads, gives a single entry per CDR3 protein. The sample shows under 300,000 distinct CDR3 sequences, roughly 12% of them seen only once. These records were also assigned to another study, of yellow fever vaccine responses in identical twins.

Sequencing used memory (CD45RO+) T cells sorted from blood. The receptors were gathered from a woman aged 18-35 years in good health.

This clonotype was counted ten times or more. The chain carries TRBV5-1 and TRBJ2-7; TRBD1 might be the D (5 bases). The CDR3 has 13 amino acids. The germline CDR1 and CDR2 sequences are SGHRS and YFSETQ. V lost 0 bases, J lost 6 bases, and 10 bases lay in between. The DNA for the CDR3 is TGCGCCAGCAGCTTGGACCGACAGACCGAGCAGTACTTC. Translating it yields CASSLDRQTEQYF.

This clonotype occurred a few times. The chain uses TRBV20-1 and TRBJ2-5; D is unclear. Per the germline V gene, CDR1 is DFQATT and CDR2 is SNEGSKA (reference sequence). The CDR3 has 11 amino acids. V lost 7 bases, J lost 3 bases, and 9 bases lay in between. The CDR3 coding sequence is TGCAGTGAGTCCGCGGAAGAGACCCAGTACTTC. Encoded protein: CSESAEETQYF.

This clonotype was detected a few times. The J gene is TRBJ2-7, the V gene TRBV7-2; 13 bases match TRBD2. The germline V gene encodes CDR1 SGHTA and CDR2 FQGNSA. Germline trimming cut 6 bases from V and 5 bases from J; bases unmatched to any gene: 4. This CDR3 has 14 amino acids. The CDR3 loop is CASSPTSGRNEQYF. In DNA form, the CDR3 reads TGTGCCAGCAGTCCGACTAGCGGGAGGAACGAGCAGTACTTC.

Only a few counts were recorded for this clonotype. V usage is TRBV20-1 and J usage is TRBJ1-2; perhaps TRBD1 as D (5 bases). The ends were cut back, 0 bases at V and 0 bases at J, with 20 bases in the middle. In germline, CDR1 is DFQATT, CDR2 SNEGSKA (reference sequence). CDR3 length: 18 residues. The CDR3 nucleotides read TGCAGTGCTAGAGATATCGGGGCGCTAGGTACGGCTAACTATGGCTACACCTTC. Translating it yields CSARDIGALGTANYGYTF.

The V call is TRBV29-1, the J call TRBJ2-1, with 8 nucleotides matching TRBD2. The trim removed 3 bases at V and 11 bases at J, leaving 6 bases unmatched. The CDR3 spans 12 residues. Germline V CDR1 and CDR2: SQVTM, ANQGSEA. In nucleotides, the CDR3 is TGCAGCGTTGAGAGTTTAGCGGGAAAGCAGTTCTTC. Its protein product is CSVESLAGKQFF.

The CDR3 here is CASSPNDRGKEKLFF. Written as DNA, the CDR3 is TGTGCCAGCAGTCCCAATGACCGGGGCAAGGAAAAACTGTTTTTT. V usage is TRBV6-1 and J usage is TRBJ1-4; D might be TRBD1 (5 bases). The CDR3 consists of 15 residues. Germline CDR1 MNHNS, CDR2 SASEGT. V lost 5 bases, J lost 8 bases, and 18 bases lay in between.

This clonotype was seen a handful of times. The V and J genes are TRBV7-8 and TRBJ2-3; the match to TRBD1 covers 11 bases. Germline CDR1 and CDR2: SGHVS and FQNEAQ. V lost 5 bases to trimming and J lost 4 bases; unmatched junction nucleotides: 11. CDR3 length equals 17 residues. CDR3: CASSRITGTGGADTQYF. In DNA form, the CDR3 reads TGTGCCAGCAGCCGAATTACCGGGACAGGGGGGGCAGATACGCAGTATTTT.

V is TRBV12-3 or TRBV12-4 and J is TRBJ2-7, with a weak D call TRBD1 (6 bases). The CDR3 is 14 amino acids. The ends were cut back, 3 bases at V and 0 bases at J, with 9 bases in the middle. The CDR3 reads CASSFQGSSYEQYF. CDR3 nucleotide sequence: TGTGCCAGCAGTTTTCAGGGGAGCTCCTACGAGCAGTACTTC.

This clonotype was counted many times. The chain recombines TRBV12-3 or TRBV12-4 with TRBJ1-1; 7 bases are a match to TRBD1. The V and J ends lost 6 bases and 0 bases, in that order; junction bases with no gene match: 4. The CDR3 contains 14 residues. The chain's CDR3 is CASRKTGLNTEAFF. The CDR3 bases are TGTGCCAGCAGGAAGACAGGGCTGAACACTGAAGCTTTCTTT.